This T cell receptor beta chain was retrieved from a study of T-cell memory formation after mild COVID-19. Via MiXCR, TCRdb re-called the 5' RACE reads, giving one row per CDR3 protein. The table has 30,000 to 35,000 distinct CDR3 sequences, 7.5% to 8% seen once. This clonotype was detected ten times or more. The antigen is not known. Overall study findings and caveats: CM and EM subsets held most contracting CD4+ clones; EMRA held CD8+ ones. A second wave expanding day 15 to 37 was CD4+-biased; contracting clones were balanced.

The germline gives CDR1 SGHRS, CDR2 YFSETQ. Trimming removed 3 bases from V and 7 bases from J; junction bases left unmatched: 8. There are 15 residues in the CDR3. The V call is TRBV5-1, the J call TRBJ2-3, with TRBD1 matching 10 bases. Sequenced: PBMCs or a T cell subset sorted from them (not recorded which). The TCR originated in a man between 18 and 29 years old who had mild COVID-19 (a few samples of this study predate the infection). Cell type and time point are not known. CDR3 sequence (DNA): TGCGCCAGCAGCTCGTCCGGGACAGGGGAGAATACGCAGTATTTT. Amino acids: CASSSSGTGENTQYF.